Listed below are T cell receptor beta chains from one sample, sequenced in a study of cytomegalovirus exposure and HLA in healthy donors. Sequencing was performed with immunoSEQ multiplex PCR; in TCRdb, only in-frame clones are kept and a portion is missing. The table lists some 150,000 clones, roughly four fifths of them singletons. The sequenced material came from PBMCs. These receptors all come from a man aged 30-40 years in good health and CMV-seropositive. CDR3s include the opening cysteine and the closing phenylalanine or tryptophan.

j_call	v_call	cdr3_aa
TRBJ2-1	TRBV4-1	CASSLLAGGSLGNEQFF
TRBJ2-3	TRBV5-5	CASRLTSGSTDTQYF
TRBJ2-1	TRBV9	CASSVEGLPSDEQFF
TRBJ2-1	TRBV19	CASSLVDRGGNEQFF
TRBJ2-5	TRBV11-3	CASRGGWQTQYF
TRBJ1-6	TRBV7-3	CASSLGQGKSSYNSPLHF
TRBJ1-2	TRBV5-1	CASSQQEGYGYTF
TRBJ2-7	TRBV12-5	CASGWVTGKFSYEQYF
TRBJ2-1	TRBV7-2	CASSLAVSSYNEQFF
TRBJ1-3	TRBV7-8	CASSARQAPSYSGNTIYF
TRBJ1-1	TRBV10-3	CAIRGPENTEAFF
TRBJ1-1	TRBV30	CAWSEGRGTEAFF
TRBJ2-1	TRBV6-5	CASGPGLANYNEQFF
TRBJ2-2	TRBV28	CASSRTSDYTGELFF
TRBJ2-7	TRBV5-1	CASSLYSPYEQYF
TRBJ2-7	TRBV28	CASSRGWAYEQYF
TRBJ2-5	TRBV6-1	CASKATGGQGETQYF
TRBJ2-5	TRBV28	CASSLPSGLQETQYF
TRBJ1-5	TRBV5-1	CASSPDGREYQPQHF
TRBJ2-7	TRBV27	CASGRTHLSYEQYF
TRBJ2-3	TRBV25-1	CASSMGGHTYTDTQYF
TRBJ2-1	TRBV7-6	CASSLERANEQFF
TRBJ1-4	TRBV28	CASNQQGGGEKLFF
TRBJ1-1	TRBV11-3	CASSKGQNTEAFF
TRBJ2-5	TRBV6-5	CASSVVGGGQETQYF
TRBJ2-7	TRBV10-3	CAISGTRPLTYEQYF
TRBJ2-1	TRBV6-5	CASSLAGGNNEQFF
-	TRBV29-1	CSVGARGGAQYEQYF
TRBJ2-7	TRBV5-6	CASSKLAGSYEQYF
TRBJ2-1	TRBV7-3	CASSTGTPKEQFF
TRBJ1-4	TRBV27	CASSSAGSTNEKLFF
TRBJ2-5	TRBV7-8	CASSSDGGKETQYF
TRBJ2-1	TRBV6-5	CASSTSDSSYNEQFF
TRBJ1-2	TRBV9	CASSPGQPKYYGYTF
TRBJ2-3	TRBV7-9	CASSLLAGGPGDTQYF
TRBJ2-1	TRBV7-9	CASSSPRLALNEQFF
TRBJ1-4	TRBV28	CASSPGEGAIEKLFF
TRBJ1-5	TRBV15	CATQPSRQNQPQHF
TRBJ2-5	TRBV25-1	CASTSWGEETQYF
TRBJ1-5	TRBV4-2	CASSPLGRAGGLGRTNQPQHF
TRBJ2-1	TRBV7-2	CASSLFGTSGGRGDEQFF
TRBJ1-2	TRBV29-1	CSVEVRQGASYGYTF
TRBJ2-7	TRBV2	CASSGGSSGTDEQYF
TRBJ2-2	TRBV9	CASSPTPSGDTGELFF
TRBJ2-7	TRBV25-1	CASSEGTGSPYEQYF
TRBJ2-7	TRBV6-1	CASSVGDNDFYEQYF
TRBJ2-3	TRBV2	CASIPGQMYTDTQYF
TRBJ2-5	TRBV6-1	CASSQTGAQETQYF
TRBJ2-5	TRBV4-2	CASSRTGGQLETQYF
TRBJ2-7	TRBV6-6	CASSHGQGRTYEQYF